Listed below are T cell receptor beta chains from one sample, sequenced in a study of T cells expressing NK-cell markers. TCRdb reprocessed the 5' RACE reads, keeping one entry per CDR3 protein, no DNA. Its listing shows around 550,000 distinct CDR3 sequences. Sequencing was performed on blood T cells: a sorted CD56 or NKG2C T cell subset, CD4+ or CD8+ T cells, or bulk PBMC T cells (not recorded which). The receptors stem from a man in his late teens or twenties in good health. Each CDR3 is given with its conserved first and last residue.

>TRBJ2-1|TRBV5-1
CASSWTGLRDSEQFF
>TRBJ2-3|TRBV7-2
CASSLGPKVVSTDTQYF
>TRBJ1-2|TRBV7-3
CASSPQAPVDGYTF
>TRBJ2-2|TRBV4-2
CASSSGLADTGELFF
>TRBJ1-3|TRBV12-3/TRBV12-4
CASSALLNTIYF
>TRBJ2-7|TRBV7-2
CASSLWGQGLSYEQYF
>TRBJ1-2|TRBV6-1
CASAVAAEVGGYTF
>TRBJ2-3|TRBV9
CASSVEEERVTQYF
>TRBJ2-3|TRBV5-1
CASRRNGADTQYF
>TRBJ2-1|TRBV27
CASSVYPRDGEQFF
>TRBJ2-2|TRBV4-2
CASSQDASGRGIGELFF
>TRBJ2-3|TRBV5-1
CASSELSGTGSAYTQYF
>TRBJ2-1|TRBV7-9
CASSGRGPSSYNEQFF
>TRBJ2-1|TRBV28
CASRGGLAGAVGQFF
>TRBJ2-5|TRBV7-8
CASSLDRGVETQYF
>TRBJ2-5|TRBV29-1
CSASTSGETQYF
>TRBJ2-1|TRBV29-1
CSVGTSGYYNEQFF